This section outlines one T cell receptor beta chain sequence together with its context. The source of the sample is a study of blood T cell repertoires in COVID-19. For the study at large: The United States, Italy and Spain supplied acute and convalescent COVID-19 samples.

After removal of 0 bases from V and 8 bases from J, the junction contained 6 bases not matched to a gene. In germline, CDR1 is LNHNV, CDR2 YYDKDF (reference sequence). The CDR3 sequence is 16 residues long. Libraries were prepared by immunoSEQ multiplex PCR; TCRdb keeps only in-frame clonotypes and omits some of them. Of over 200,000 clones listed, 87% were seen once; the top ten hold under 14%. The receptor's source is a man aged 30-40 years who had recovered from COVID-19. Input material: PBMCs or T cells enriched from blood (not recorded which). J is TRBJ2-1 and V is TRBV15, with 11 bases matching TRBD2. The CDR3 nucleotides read TGTGCCACCAGCAGAGATTATAGCGGGAGGGTCTATGAGCAGTTCTTC. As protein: CATSRDYSGRVYEQFF.